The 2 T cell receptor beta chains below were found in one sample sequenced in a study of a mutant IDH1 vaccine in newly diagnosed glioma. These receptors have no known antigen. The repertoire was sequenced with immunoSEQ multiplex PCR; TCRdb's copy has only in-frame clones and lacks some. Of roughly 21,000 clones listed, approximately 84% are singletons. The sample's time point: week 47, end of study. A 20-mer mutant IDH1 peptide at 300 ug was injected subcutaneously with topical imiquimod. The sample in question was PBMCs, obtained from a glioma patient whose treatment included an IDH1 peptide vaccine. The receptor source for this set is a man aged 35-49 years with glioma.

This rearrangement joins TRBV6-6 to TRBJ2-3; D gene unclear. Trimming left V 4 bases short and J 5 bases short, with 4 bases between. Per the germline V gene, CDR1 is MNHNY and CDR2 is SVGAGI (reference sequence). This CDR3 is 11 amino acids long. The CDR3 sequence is CASSSGDTQYF. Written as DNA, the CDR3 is TGTGCCAGCAGTTCCGGAGATACGCAGTATTTT.

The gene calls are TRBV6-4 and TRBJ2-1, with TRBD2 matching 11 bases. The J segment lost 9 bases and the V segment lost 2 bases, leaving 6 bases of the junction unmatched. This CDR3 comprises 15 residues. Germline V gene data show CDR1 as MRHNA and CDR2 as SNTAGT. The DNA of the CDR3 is TGTGCCAGCAGTGACGGGCTAGCGGGAGGACGTGAGCAGTTCTTC. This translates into CASSDGLAGGREQFF.